A selection of T cell receptor beta chains follows, all from one sample in a study of shared clonotypes between healthy human individuals. Data came from immunoSEQ multiplex PCR; TCRdb stores just in-frame clones and leaves some out. The sample holds more than 500,000 clones, about 96% seen once. Sequenced: naive CD4+ T cells sorted from blood. The receptors were gathered from a woman between 25 and 40 years old in good health. Both conserved end residues are part of each CDR3. Each record gives: CDR3 protein, CDR3 DNA, D gene, V gene, clone size, J gene. A D gene is named only where the DNA matches it firmly. Not all rows give a size; the values are once, few, many and, for expanded clones, a class.

CASSSSSGMLEQYF	TGTGCCAGCAGCTCCTCTAGCGGGATGCTTGAGCAGTACTTC	TRBD2	TRBV7-2	-	TRBJ2-7
CAWTGVSGNTIYF	TGTGCCTGGACAGGAGTCTCTGGAAACACCATATATTTT	-	TRBV30	-	TRBJ1-3
CASSPPVAGEYEQYF	TGTGCCAGCAGTCCCCCTGTAGCGGGAGAGTACGAGCAGTACTTC	TRBD2	TRBV28	-	TRBJ2-7
CASSQGVPSYEQYF	TGTGCCAGCAGCCAAGGGGTACCATCCTACGAGCAGTACTTC	-	TRBV14	-	TRBJ2-7
CASSHRDNEKLFF	TGCGCCAGCAGCCACAGGGATAATGAAAAACTGTTTTTT	-	TRBV4-1	-	TRBJ1-4
CASSEGQVPAGEQYF	TGTGCCAGCAGTGAAGGGCAGGTACCTGCGGGGGAGCAGTACTTC	TRBD2	TRBV2	-	TRBJ2-5
CASSLLRQGASSYNEQFF	TGTGCCAGCAGTCTACTGAGACAGGGGGCCAGCTCCTACAATGAGCAGTTCTTC	TRBD1	TRBV27	-	TRBJ2-1
CASSHVATNEKLFF	TGTGCCAGCAGCCACGTTGCAACTAATGAAAAACTGTTTTTT	-	TRBV11-2	-	TRBJ1-4
CASRLAGVLEQYF	TGTGCCAGCAGACTAGCGGGAGTACTCGAGCAGTACTTC	TRBD2	TRBV28	-	TRBJ2-7
CASSDFTYGYTF	TGCGCCAGCTCGGATTTTACCTATGGCTACACCTTC	-	TRBV10-1	-	TRBJ1-2
CASSRTQNGQPQHF	TGCGCCAGCAGTCGTACTCAGAACGGGCAGCCCCAGCATTTT	-	TRBV10-2	once	TRBJ1-5
CASSPGPLTNEQFF	TGTGCCAGTAGCCCGGGGCCTTTAACGAATGAGCAGTTCTTC	-	TRBV19	-	TRBJ2-1
CASSPRRGGWQYF	TGTGCCAGCAGCCCGCGCAGGGGAGGTTGGCAGTATTTT	-	TRBV14	-	TRBJ2-3
CASSPRPGTGGTEAFF	TGCGCCAGCAGCCCGAGGCCCGGGACAGGGGGCACTGAAGCTTTCTTT	TRBD1	TRBV4-1	-	TRBJ1-1
CAISEWRTEAFF	TGTGCCATCAGTGAGTGGCGCACTGAAGCTTTCTTT	-	TRBV10-3	-	TRBJ1-1
CASSYIVSQESPLHF	TGTGCCAGCAGTTACATAGTCTCGCAGGAGTCACCCCTCCACTTT	-	TRBV6-6	-	TRBJ1-6
CASSPLGLTSDRSPQGGMFF	TGTGCCAGCAGTCCCCTTGGGCTTACAAGCGACAGGTCGCCCCAAGGTGGGATGTTCTTC	-	TRBV27	-	TRBJ2-1
CASSLPGTSGRHEQFF	TGTGCCAGCAGCCTTCCCGGGACTAGCGGGAGACATGAGCAGTTCTTC	TRBD2	TRBV27	-	TRBJ2-1
CASTAPPGTAGNTIYF	TGTGCCAGCACGGCCCCCCCCGGGACAGCTGGAAACACCATATATTTT	TRBD1	TRBV28	once	TRBJ1-3
CSVTQGVTYEQYF	TGCAGCGTCACACAGGGGGTTACCTACGAGCAGTACTTC	TRBD1	TRBV29-1	-	TRBJ2-7
CARRSFGRTDEQYF	TGTGCCAGGCGTTCCTTTGGGCGGACCGACGAGCAGTACTTC	-	TRBV6-5	-	TRBJ2-7
CASKVLAGGPDEQFF	TGTGCCAGCAAGGTACTAGCGGGAGGGCCTGATGAGCAGTTCTTC	TRBD2	TRBV6-5	-	TRBJ2-1
CASSLDGQQNEKLFF	TGCGCCAGCAGCTTGGACGGGCAGCAGAATGAAAAACTGTTTTTT	-	TRBV5-1	-	TRBJ1-4
CASSSGWTGTSVREAFF	TGCGCCAGCAGCTCCGGATGGACAGGGACATCGGTTAGGGAAGCTTTCTTT	TRBD1	TRBV10-1	-	TRBJ1-1
CASSQEGFGQTQYF	TGCGCCAGCAGCCAAGAAGGGTTCGGCCAGACCCAGTACTTC	-	TRBV4-1	-	TRBJ2-5
CSVRTDSYEQYF	TGCAGCGTACGGACAGATTCCTACGAGCAGTACTTC	-	TRBV29-1	-	TRBJ2-7
CASSGQGGQPQHF	TGTGCCAGCAGTGGGCAGGGGGGACAGCCCCAGCATTTT	TRBD1	TRBV6-4	few	TRBJ1-5
CASSGVARGNGYTF	TGTGCCAGCAGTGGGGTCGCCAGGGGCAATGGCTACACCTTC	-	TRBV6-1	-	TRBJ1-2
CASSPEGSGRFDEQFF	TGTGCCAGCAGTCCAGAAGGTAGCGGGAGGTTCGATGAGCAGTTCTTC	TRBD2	TRBV28	-	TRBJ2-1
CASSEVSQGGQPQHF	TGTGCCAGCAGTGAAGTGAGTCAGGGTGGGCAGCCCCAGCATTTT	-	TRBV2	-	TRBJ1-5
CASSLGTASSGYTF	TGTGCCAGCAGCTTGGGAACAGCCTCCTCGGGCTACACCTTC	-	TRBV5-6	-	TRBJ1-2
CASSSGQQETQYF	TGTGCCAGCAGTTCGGGACAGCAAGAGACCCAGTACTTC	TRBD1	TRBV28	-	TRBJ2-5